These 13 T cell receptor beta chains were all obtained from the same sample, sequenced in a study of technical replicates of blood from several donors. Clones were read by immunoSEQ multiplex PCR, and TCRdb kept only the in-frame ones, dropping some. In the table there are 75,000 to 90,000 clones, around nine tenths of which are singletons. Sequenced material: T cells isolated from PBMCs. The receptors here all came from a human donor in good health.

The chain carries TRBV7-9 and TRBJ2-3, with TRBD2 as a possible D gene (6 bases). The CDR3 is 13 amino acids. Trimming removed 5 bases at V and 4 bases at J, with 10 bases between. Germline assignment: CDR1 SEHNR and CDR2 FQNEAQ (reference sequence). The CDR3 loop is CASSPGTADTQYF. As DNA, the CDR3 is TGTGCCAGCAGCCCGGGGACTGCAGATACGCAGTATTTT.

A note on this clone: An end of the junction differs from the germline gene, which may be a read error. The V call is TRBV20-1, the J call TRBJ2-1, with 7 nucleotides matching TRBD2. From germline, CDR1 is DFQATT and CDR2 SNEGSKA (reference sequence). This CDR3 has 11 amino acids. The CDR3 DNA reads as TGCAGTGCTTACTACACGGGGGGTTTGATCTTC. Its protein is CSAYYTGGLIF.

CDR3 DNA sequence: TGTGCCAGCAGCTTACAAACAGGGGTTGGCGTATCGAGCACAGATACGCAGTATTTT. Translated, it gives CASSLQTGVGVSSTDTQYF. The chain has TRBV5-6 and TRBJ2-3, with 7 bases lining up with TRBD1. Unmatched junction bases numbered 15, after V lost 2 bases and J lost 0 bases. The CDR3 runs to 19 residues. CDR1 is SGHDT, CDR2 YYEEEE, per germline.

The chain employs TRBV10-2 and TRBJ2-1, with 8 nucleotides matching TRBD2. V was pared by 3 bases and J by 7 bases, with 8 bases of the junction left unmatched. The CDR3 runs 15 residues. Germline V CDR1 and CDR2: WSHSY, SAAADI. Here the CDR3 DNA reads TGCGCCAGCAGTGACGGCGGGAGGACCCCGAATGAGCAGTTCTTC. Protein sequence: CASSDGGRTPNEQFF.

This clone has a single count. The chain joins TRBV5-1 to TRBJ1-6; 10 nucleotides line up with TRBD1. CDR3 length: 14 amino acids. Germline V gives CDR1 SGHRS, CDR2 YFSETQ. Losses at the gene ends were 4 bases for V and 8 bases for J; bases not matched to a gene: 3. CDR3 nucleotides: TGCGCCAGCAGCCCCGGACAGGGGGATTCACCCCTCCACTTT. Translation: CASSPGQGDSPLHF.

The CDR3 region is CASSGTSGSLNEQFF. For the CDR3, the DNA is TGTGCCAGCAGTGGAACTAGCGGGAGTTTGAATGAGCAGTTCTTC. J is TRBJ2-1 and V is TRBV2; 11 bases align to TRBD2. Germline trimming cut 4 bases from V and 7 bases from J; bases unmatched to any gene: 6. Germline values: CDR1 SNHLY, CDR2 FYNNEI. This CDR3 contains 15 residues.

The chain has TRBV28 and TRBJ2-4; no definite D call. The length of the CDR3 is 13 residues. V dropped 8 bases and J dropped 2 bases, with 10 bases sitting between them. In germline, CDR1 is MDHEN, CDR2 SYDVKM. The CDR3 DNA reads as TGTGCCAGCGGTGATACTTCCAAAAACATTCAGTACTTC. This translates into CASGDTSKNIQYF.

The chain recombines TRBV5-1 with TRBJ2-1; 8 bases match TRBD1. The CDR3 consists of 15 residues. Germline values: CDR1 SGHRS, CDR2 YFSETQ. The V gene end was trimmed by 4 bases and the J gene end by 3 bases; junction bases not matched to a gene: 6. The CDR3 here is CASSDGTGDYNEQFF. CDR3 in DNA: TGCGCCAGCAGCGACGGGACAGGCGACTACAATGAGCAGTTCTTC.

This chain uses TRBV19 with TRBJ2-7, with TRBD1 matching 10 bases. V lost 7 bases and J lost 3; bases outside the gene matches: 21. This CDR3 is 19 amino acids long. Per the germline V gene, CDR1 is LNHDA and CDR2 is SQIVND (reference sequence). DNA of the CDR3: TGTGCCAGTAAAAGCCGGGACAGGGGATTTGGTTTTAACAACTACGAGCAGTACTTC. It encodes CASKSRDRGFGFNNYEQYF. Full variable domain (outside the CDR3, taken from reference TRBV19 and TRBJ2-7): DGGITQSPKYLFRKEGQNVTLSCEQNLNHDAMYWYRQDPGQGLRLIYYSQIVNDFQKGDIAEGYSVSREKKESFPLTVTSAQKNPTAFYLCASKSRDRGFGFNNYEQYFGPGTRLTVT.

The chain combines TRBV10-1 with TRBJ2-7; TRBD1 aligns across 8 bases. The CDR3 totals 13 residues. After removal of 7 bases from V and 6 bases from J, the junction contained 8 bases not matched to a gene. Germline V gives CDR1 WNHNN, CDR2 SYGVQD (reference sequence). CDR3 in DNA: TGCGCCAGCACGGACAGGGTTTATGGCGAGCAGTACTTC. It codes for CASTDRVYGEQYF.

This clone showed up just a few times. The chain combines TRBV5-6 with TRBJ1-1, with D uncertain. The CDR3 runs to 13 residues. Deletions cut 0 bases from V and 5 bases from J, with 8 bases between. Germline CDR1 reads SGHDT; CDR2 reads YYEEEE. The CDR3: CASSLEGSTEAFF. CDR3 nucleotides: TGTGCCAGCAGCTTGGAAGGGAGTACTGAAGCTTTCTTT.

CDR3 sequence (DNA): TGTGCCAGCTCGCAGGGGAACACTGAAGCTTTCTTT. Translation: CASSQGNTEAFF. V gene TRBV18 combines with J gene TRBJ1-1, with D perhaps TRBD1 (5 bases). Germline loops: CDR1 KGHSH, CDR2 LQKENI. CDR3 length equals 12 residues. Trimming left V 6 bases short and J 1 base short, with 6 bases between.

The genes are TRBV27 and TRBJ2-7, with 10 bases matching TRBD2. V trimming: 0 bases; J trimming: 3 bases; junction bases outside the gene matches: 5. The CDR3 extends over 16 amino acids. Germline CDR1 MNHEY, CDR2 SMNVEV (reference sequence). In nucleotides, the CDR3 is TGTGCCAGCAGTTTATCGAGAGGACTAGCGGTCTACGAGCAGTACTTC. It translates to CASSLSRGLAVYEQYF.